This T cell receptor (beta chain) was identified in a study of blood T cells in healthy people across ages. Through a sample-barcoded 5' primer and a J-beta primer mix, a second PCR was run for about 6 to 12 cycles. TCRdb ran MiXCR on the 5' RACE reads and lists one entry per CDR3 protein. The sample comprises approximately 810,000 distinct CDR3 sequences, around 26% of which are singletons, and roughly a sixth rests with the top ten. Caucasian, healthy and from Russia, the donors were aged between about 6 and 90. Total RNA, at least 5 micrograms per sample, came from PBMCs. Trimming cost V 9 bases and J 3 bases; bases outside gene matches: 5. In germline, CDR1 is SNHLY, CDR2 FYNNEI. The CDR3 spans 13 residues.

The chain employs TRBV2 and TRBJ1-5; 7 bases line up with TRBD1. The specimen sequenced was blood. The clonotype originates from a woman aged 80 or over in good health. In DNA form, the CDR3 reads TGTGCCAGTAGACAGGGTGACAATCAGCCCCAGCATTTT. Encoded protein: CASRQGDNQPQHF.